Presented here are 3 T cell receptor beta chains from one specimen sequenced in a study of graft-versus-host responses after intestinal transplantation (dated by TCRdb to the early 2020s). These receptors have no identified antigens. The protocol used for the library was the immunoSEQ multiplex PCR assay. Here the immuneACCESS table is served through TCRdb, limited to in-frame sequences with V and J called. Missing clones are a known gap in these copies; in checked studies unresolved V genes cover under half, and the rest lacks a known reason. Here the sample has 80,000 to 95,000 clones; 88% occur a single time. The biggest ten clones account for around 0.27% of the sample. Read against the paper, the sample's time point label means: cells obtained before transplantation from donor or recipient. Sample: unstimulated CD4+ T cells sorted from spleen or lymph node cells, taken before transplant. The receptors derive from a human donor who was the organ donor for an intestinal transplant.

This clone was counted only a few times. The chain is built from TRBV5-6 and TRBJ1-2; D uncertain. CDR1 is SGHDT, CDR2 YYEEEE, per germline. CDR3 size: 12 residues. Trimming stripped 4 bases from V and 1 base from J, with 5 bases between. The CDR3 protein is CASSRVNYGYTF. The CDR3 DNA reads as TGTGCCAGCAGCCGGGTTAACTATGGCTACACCTTC. The whole variable domain, remainder taken from reference TRBV5-6 and TRBJ1-2, is DAGVTQSPTHLIKTRGQQVTLRCSPKSGHDTVSWYQQALGQGPQFIFQYYEEEERQRGNFPDRFSGHQFPNYSSELNVNALLLGDSALYLCASSRVNYGYTFGSGTRLTVV.

The J gene is TRBJ2-5, the V gene TRBV4-1; D is undetermined. CDR1 and CDR2 from the germline V gene are MGHRA and YSYEKL. CDR3 length: 12 amino acids. The ends were cut back, 3 bases at V and 8 bases at J, with 10 bases in the middle. Written as DNA, the CDR3 is TGCGCCAGCAGCCAGTCTTGGAGAACCCAGTACTTC. It translates to CASSQSWRTQYF.

This clone has only one observation. The CDR3 protein is CASSFIGQGVDYTF. For the CDR3, the DNA is TGTGCCAGCAGCTTCATAGGACAGGGGGTCGACTACACCTTC. The V call is TRBV7-9, the J call TRBJ1-2, with 10 nucleotides matching TRBD1. Germline V lookup: CDR1 SEHNR, CDR2 FQNEAQ (reference sequence). The CDR3 has 14 residues. V shed 3 bases, J shed 10 bases, and the junction held 8 bases outside the gene matches.